This T cell receptor (beta chain) was identified in a study of CD8+CD57+ T cells in acquired aplastic anemia. Study in general: The DNA of sorted CD4+ and CD8+ cells averaged around 3 ug.

V shed 8 bases and J 1 base; nucleotides not matched to a gene: 3. Germline CDR1 reads WSHSY; CDR2 reads SAAADI. The CDR3 contains 14 residues. By flow cytometry, patients selected for sequencing had shown an expansion of CD8+CD57+ cells. The diagnosis in all patients was severe acquired aplastic anemia. Study-level points and caveats: Comparison of patients with controls identified nearly 30 shared CD8+ CDR3 sequences.

For this clonotype: Its antigen is not known.

Investigators profiled TCR beta VDJ and CDR3 from genomic DNA template. One entry per CDR3 protein results from TCRdb running MiXCR on the reads. The sample contains about 180,000 distinct CDR3 sequences, around 50% of which appear only once. This chain links TRBV10-2 with TRBJ2-2; the match to TRBD1 covers 8 bases. Sequencing was done on a sample of sorted CD4+, CD8+, or CD8+CD57+ T cells (not recorded which) from PBMCs. This TCR came from a human donor with aplastic anemia. CDR3 coding DNA: TGCGCCAGCGGGACAGGATGGAACACCGGGGAGCTGTTTTTT. This translates into CASGTGWNTGELFF.